The 11 T cell receptor beta chains presented below share a single source sample, sequenced in a study of identical twins. Via MiXCR, TCRdb re-called the 5' RACE reads, giving one row per CDR3 protein. Counted here are roughly 350,000 distinct CDR3 sequences, 8.5% to 10% occurring once; the ten biggest clones make up 7.5% to 9.5%. The specimen sequenced was naive T cells sorted from blood. The receptors shown here come from a woman in her 50s in good health.

This clonotype was picked up a small number of times. The chain couples TRBV6-2 or TRBV6-3 to TRBJ2-1; TRBD2 is a possible D gene (5 bases). V gave up 6 bases and J gave up 8 bases, with 20 bases separating them. CDR1 and CDR2 from the germline V gene are MNHEY and SVGEGT. The CDR3 consists of 15 residues. The CDR3 reads CASRPSGKGSHEQFF. The DNA for the CDR3 is TGTGCCAGCAGGCCAAGCGGAAAAGGCAGCCATGAGCAGTTCTTC.

There are many counts of this clonotype. The chain employs TRBV10-2 and TRBJ2-3; D is unclear. Trimming left V 2 bases short and J 2 bases short, with 8 bases between. This CDR3 has 14 residues. CDR1 WSHSY and CDR2 SAAADI come from the germline V gene. CDR3 in amino acids: CASSEGRHTDTQYF. The CDR3, as DNA: TGCGCCAGCAGTGAGGGCAGACACACAGATACGCAGTATTTT.

This clonotype was detected only a few times. The chain is built from TRBV11-2 and TRBJ1-3, with TRBD1 matching 7 bases. The ends lost 4 bases at V and 4 bases at J; junction bases unmatched: 10. The length of the CDR3 is 16 residues. In germline, CDR1 is SGHAT, CDR2 FQNNGV. CDR3 protein: CASSSRQGPGGNTIYF. Here the CDR3 DNA reads TGTGCCAGCAGCTCAAGACAGGGCCCAGGGGGAAACACCATATATTTT.

This clonotype was picked up a small number of times. The CDR3 loop is CATSDLTGREQYF. DNA for the CDR3: TGTGCCACCAGTGATTTGACAGGGCGGGAGCAGTACTTC. The chain employs TRBV24-1 and TRBJ2-7, with TRBD1 as a possible D gene (6 bases). Germline loops: CDR1 KGHDR, CDR2 SFDVKD. The CDR3 spans 13 residues. Trimming stripped 0 bases from V and 7 bases from J, with 9 bases between.

This clonotype has ten or more counts. The CDR3 region has the DNA TGTGCCAGCAGTTTATCGGTCCCATGGGACTATGGCTACACCTTC. Amino acids: CASSLSVPWDYGYTF. V and J are TRBV27 and TRBJ1-2, with D hard to call. With 0 bases removed from V and 3 bases from J, the gap between germline ends came to 11 bases. This CDR3 is 15 amino acids long. Germline values: CDR1 MNHEY, CDR2 SMNVEV (reference sequence).

In its sample, this clonotype was seen many times. The chain carries TRBV20-1 and TRBJ2-3; D perhaps matches TRBD2 (5 bases). Germline assignment: CDR1 DFQATT and CDR2 SNEGSKA (reference sequence). V was cut by 3 bases and J by 2 bases, with 9 bases left in between. The CDR3 spans 13 residues. The CDR3 region is CSARDSNTDTQYF. Written as DNA, the CDR3 is TGCAGTGCTAGGGACTCAAACACAGATACGCAGTATTTT.

This clonotype was observed a single time. This chain joins TRBV5-1 and TRBJ1-2, with TRBD1 as a possible D gene (6 bases). Looked up from germline, CDR1 is SGHRS and CDR2 is YFSETQ. Trimming shortened V by 1 base and J by 7 bases, and 17 bases separated the two germline ends. The CDR3 has 15 amino acids. The CDR3 nucleotides read TGCGCCAGCAGCTTGCGGACGGGGGCGTTTGTTGGCTACACCTTC. Its translation is CASSLRTGAFVGYTF.

The chain joins TRBV20-1 to TRBJ2-7; the match to TRBD2 covers 9 bases. The CDR3 consists of 18 residues. Unmatched junction bases numbered 25, after V lost 7 bases and J lost 6 bases. In germline, CDR1 is DFQATT, CDR2 SNEGSKA (reference sequence). CDR3 coding DNA: TGCAGTGGTCCCCGAGGATTAGCGGGAGTGGGGAAACTCCGCGAGCAGTACGTC. It encodes CSGPRGLAGVGKLREQYV.

This clonotype was counted a single time. The V call is TRBV6-6, the J call TRBJ2-7; 7 bases line up with TRBD2. The CDR3 sequence is 15 residues long. V gave up 5 bases and J gave up 3 bases; unmatched junction bases: 10. The germline V gene has CDR1 MNHNY and CDR2 SVGAGI (reference sequence). The CDR3 nucleotides read TGTGCCAGCAGTGATTCTGGCGGGAGTTACTACGAGCAGTACTTC. Translating it yields CASSDSGGSYYEQYF.

This clonotype was counted at least ten times. The V gene is TRBV5-1, the J gene TRBJ2-1, with 11 bases identical to TRBD1. The trim removed 4 bases at V and 8 bases at J, leaving 5 bases unmatched. The germline V gene has CDR1 SGHRS and CDR2 YFSETQ. The CDR3 has 14 amino acids. The DNA for the CDR3 is TGCGCCAGCAGCAGGGACAGGGGGGATGATGAGCAGTTCTTC. Translating gives CASSRDRGDDEQFF.

In this sample, this clonotype turned up a few times. The chain has TRBV5-1 and TRBJ2-2, with TRBD2 as a possible D gene (5 bases). V dropped 2 bases and J dropped 7 bases, with 18 bases sitting between them. Germline V CDR1 and CDR2: SGHRS, YFSETQ. This CDR3 spans 16 amino acids. The CDR3 spells CASSFLAKANHGELFF. In DNA, the CDR3 is TGCGCCAGCAGCTTTCTAGCAAAGGCCAACCACGGGGAGCTGTTTTTT.